This entry describes one TCR beta chain. What it binds is unknown. This specimen belongs to a study of post-analysis software for immune sequencing data. Looking at the study overall: Recorded disease courses covered relapsing-remitting, secondary progressive and progressive-relapsing multiple sclerosis. Some patients had no subtype annotation.

Study-wide results and caveats: F measure grouped same-batch samples tightly together. Diversity measured as normalized Chao1 was significantly lower in multiple sclerosis patients than in controls.

Unique molecular identifiers were present in the TCR beta cDNA libraries. TCRdb called the PCR reads again in MiXCR, with one record for every CDR3 protein. Of 450,000 to 700,000 distinct CDR3 sequences in the sample, around 44% were seen once. What was sequenced was blood. The clonotype originates from a girl aged 10 to 17 with multiple sclerosis.

The CDR3 DNA reads TGTGCCAGCAGTGAGAAAACTAATGAAAAACTGTTTTTT. This codes for CASSEKTNEKLFF. This rearrangement joins TRBV6-4 to TRBJ1-4; D is unclear. Per germline, CDR1 MRHNA and CDR2 SNTAGT. The CDR3 covers 13 residues. V was trimmed by 3 bases and J by 1 base, leaving 3 bases between them.